This TCR beta chain was found in a study of T cell responses to AZD1222 COVID-19 vaccine. Comments on this clone: No antigen is known for it.

The protocol was immunoSEQ multiplex PCR, while the TCRdb copy is restricted to in-frame clones and leaves out a portion. This table holds over 100,000 clones, just under 95% found once. Study results and limitations: Baseline seropositives among AZD1222 recipients totaled only five to seven. Spike-specific TCR breadth and depth grew following two AZD1222 doses. Most donors were white British, females outnumbered males, and clonal diversity was possibly underestimated.

V lost 0 bases to trimming and J lost 8 bases, with 10 bases between them. The germline CDR1 and CDR2 sequences are SNHLY and FYNNEI. The CDR3 is 13 amino acids. The chain carries TRBV2 and TRBJ1-2; D unresolved. The sequence was collected from an adult in good health. The sequences come from peripheral blood, collected on day 0 of AZD1222 vaccination. The CDR3 DNA sequence: TGTGCCAGCAGTGAAGCGGGATTTGGGGGCTACACCTTC. Translating it yields CASSEAGFGGYTF.